A single T cell receptor (beta chain) is shown here with its context. As yet, its antigen is unknown. This record comes from a study of T cells after yellow fever vaccination. Study-level information: Libraries from low-cell-number fractions were prepared with the SMART-Seq v4 Ultra Low Input RNA kit. Study-level results: Weaker in magnitude, the secondary response showed a faster peak on day 5 versus 15.

The V end lost 0 bases, the J end lost 0 bases, and 12 bases lay between the germline ends. CDR1 and CDR2 (germline): MNHEY, SVGEGT. CDR3 length: 16 residues. A process of 5'RACE template switching, which added a universal primer site and UMIs, was used to make TCR cDNA. TCRdb used MiXCR to reprocess the 5' RACE reads, holding one entry per CDR3 protein. This repertoire shows about 73,000 distinct CDR3 sequences, about 7.7% found once; its top ten account for about two fifths. This TCR was sampled from a man aged 30-40 years who received the YFV17D yellow fever vaccine. The source material was CD8+ T cells sorted from PBMCs, sampled on the day of the yellow fever booster vaccination. This chain uses TRBV6-2 or TRBV6-3 with TRBJ2-7, with D unclear. CDR3 sequence: CASSYSRRFSSYEQYF. The CDR3 nucleotides are TGTGCCAGCAGTTACTCGAGAAGGTTCAGCTCCTACGAGCAGTACTTC.